The next 4 T cell receptor beta chains were all read from a single sample in a study of blood T cell repertoires in COVID-19. TCRdb's copy holds only in-frame clones and misses some; the assay was immunoSEQ multiplex PCR. The sample includes 200,000 to 300,000 clones, more than 85% of them seen just once. The specimen sequenced was PBMCs or T cells enriched from blood (not recorded which). These receptors were collected from a man in his forties or fifties who had recovered from COVID-19.

The V and J genes are TRBV5-4 and TRBJ2-2; D may be TRBD1 (7 bases). V was trimmed by 3 bases and J by 6 bases, leaving 15 bases between them. The CDR3 sequence is 15 residues long. The germline CDR1 and CDR2 sequences are SGHNT and YYREEE (reference sequence). In DNA form, the CDR3 reads TGTGCCAGCAGCTCTTCGACAGGGAGGCCCGGGGAGCTGTTTTTT. Translating it yields CASSSSTGRPGELFF. The full variable domain, in which reference TRBV5-4 and TRBJ2-2 provide the parts outside the CDR3, is ETGVTQSPTHLIKTRGQQVTLRCSSQSGHNTVSWYQQALGQGPQFIFQYYREEENGRGNFPPRFSGLQFPNYSSELNVNALELDDSALYLCASSSSTGRPGELFFGEGSRLTVL.

In nucleotides, the CDR3 is TGCGCCAGCAGCCAACTTCGGAAAAGCGGGGGGTCCTCGCGCGGAAACGGGGAGCTGTTTTTT. The encoded protein is CASSQLRKSGGSSRGNGELFF. The gene calls are TRBV4-1 and TRBJ2-2, with TRBD2 matching over 9 bases. There are 21 residues in the CDR3. The germline CDR1 and CDR2 sequences are MGHRA and YSYEKL. The V segment lost 2 bases and the J segment 7 bases; nucleotides outside the gene matches: 23.

A single count supports this clone. The chain joins TRBV9 to TRBJ1-1, with D possibly being TRBD1 (6 bases). The CDR3 has 17 residues. CDR1 and CDR2 (germline): SGDLS, YYNGEE. With 3 bases removed from V and 5 bases from J, the gap between germline ends came to 23 bases. The CDR3 DNA sequence: TGTGCCAGCAGCGCCCGGGGGTTTGGGGGGGCGCTGACTGAAGCTTTCTTT. Translation: CASSARGFGGALTEAFF.

The genes are TRBV10-1 and TRBJ2-3; TRBD1 matches 8 bases. This CDR3 region has 14 residues. The germline V gene encodes CDR1 WNHNN and CDR2 SYGVQD (reference sequence). Trimming at V came to 5 bases and at J to 4 bases, leaving 5 bases not matched to a gene. The CDR3 DNA follows: TGCGCCAGCAGTTTTGACAGGGGCGCAGATACGCAGTATTTT. Its protein product is CASSFDRGADTQYF.